The 24 T cell receptor beta chains in this list originate from one sample, sequenced in a study of T cell responses to AZD1222 COVID-19 vaccine. The data were produced by immunoSEQ multiplex PCR, yet TCRdb's version contains in-frame clones alone and is incomplete. The data contain 75,000 to 90,000 clones, more than 90% of them singletons. The sequencing used peripheral blood, collected 28 days after the second AZD1222 dose. The receptor set was obtained from an adult who received the AZD1222 COVID-19 vaccine.

The chain is built from TRBV7-3 and TRBJ2-2, with 11 bases identical to TRBD2. The CDR3 sequence is 15 residues long. Germline assignment: CDR1 SGHTA and CDR2 FQGTGA. The trim removed 5 bases at V and 5 bases at J, leaving 4 bases unmatched. In DNA form, the CDR3 reads TGTGCCAGCAGCCGGGGACTAGCGGAGACCGGGGAGCTGTTTTTT. This gives the protein CASSRGLAETGELFF.

V is TRBV3-1 (or the pseudogene TRBV3-2) and J is TRBJ1-3, with 7 bases lining up with TRBD1. Per the germline V gene, CDR1 is LGHDT and CDR2 is YNNKEL (reference sequence). This CDR3 has 14 amino acids. V lost 4 bases to trimming and J lost 4 bases; unmatched junction nucleotides: 4. Written as DNA, the CDR3 is TGTGCCAGCAGCCGCCGGGACAGAGGAAACACCATATATTTT. This gives the protein CASSRRDRGNTIYF.

In regard to this clone: A junction end diverges from the germline sequence, so it may reflect a read error. The rearrangement joins TRBV6-2 or TRBV6-3 to TRBJ1-6; possible D gene TRBD1, 6 bases. Germline V gives CDR1 MNHEY, CDR2 SVGEGT. The CDR3 is 14 residues long. CDR3 sequence reads: CASSSLGGPGSRAF. CDR3 nucleotides: TGTGCCAGCAGTTCATTGGGGGGCCCGGGATCTCGGGCTTTT.

This clone appeared a single time. The chain employs TRBV6-6 and TRBJ1-1; D may be TRBD1 (5 bases). Deletions cut 2 bases from V and 6 bases from J, with 10 bases between. Germline assignment: CDR1 MNHNY and CDR2 SVGAGI (reference sequence). This CDR3 region has 13 residues. CDR3 DNA: TGTGCCAGCAGTTACAAGGGAGGGGCTGAAGCTTTCTTT. The encoded protein is CASSYKGGAEAFF.

This chain connects TRBV13 to TRBJ2-7; 14 positions match TRBD2. The CDR3 spans 18 residues. V dropped 4 bases and J dropped 7; count of bases not matched to a gene: 15. Germline V CDR1 and CDR2: PRHDT, FYEKMQ (reference sequence). CDR3 nucleotide sequence: TGTGCCAGCAGCTCCGGGACTAGCGGGAGTCTCCCGGTGGGGGAGCAGTACTTC. It translates to CASSSGTSGSLPVGEQYF.

The genes are TRBV7-2 and TRBJ1-5, with D tentatively TRBD1 (6 bases). V lost 10 bases and J lost 2, with 18 bases in between. This CDR3 spans 15 amino acids. From germline, CDR1 is SGHTA and CDR2 FQGNSA. The CDR3 here is CATEGGGGGNQPQHF. CDR3 sequence (DNA): TGTGCCACCGAAGGGGGAGGCGGCGGCAATCAGCCCCAGCATTTT.

This chain links TRBV10-3 with TRBJ1-1, with D unclear. With 7 bases removed from V and 3 bases from J, the gap between germline ends came to 18 bases. There are 15 residues in the CDR3. Germline CDR1 reads ENHRY; CDR2 reads SYGVKD. As DNA, the CDR3 is TGTGCCATCACCCCGAACCCGGACGGCTACACTGAAGCTTTCTTT. It translates to CAITPNPDGYTEAFF.

The chain recombines TRBV28 with TRBJ1-1; no clear D. V lost 5 bases and J lost 1, with 5 bases in between. Per the germline V gene, CDR1 is MDHEN and CDR2 is SYDVKM. The CDR3 is 12 residues long. CDR3 DNA: TGTGCCAGCAGTCGACGGAACACTGAAGCTTTCTTT. Translating gives CASSRRNTEAFF.

The rearrangement uses TRBV10-3 and TRBJ2-2, with D tentatively TRBD2 (5 bases). V lost 2 bases and J 0 bases, leaving 10 bases between the germline ends. This CDR3 spans 16 amino acids. CDR1 ENHRY and CDR2 SYGVKD come from the germline V gene. The CDR3 sequence: CAISEMAGPNTGELFF. The DNA for the CDR3 is TGTGCCATCAGTGAGATGGCGGGTCCGAACACCGGGGAGCTGTTTTTT.

The chain links TRBV5-1 to TRBJ2-5, with a possible D match to TRBD2 (7 bases). V was cut by 0 bases and J by 1 base, with 13 bases left in between. The CDR3 extends over 16 amino acids. Germline-derived CDR1 and CDR2 are SGHRS and YFSETQ. The CDR3 reads CASSLAGGRLQETQYF. CDR3 DNA sequence: TGCGCCAGCAGCTTGGCGGGGGGCAGGCTCCAAGAGACCCAGTACTTC.

V is TRBV4-2 and J is TRBJ2-7; 10 positions match TRBD2. The trim removed 4 bases at V and 6 bases at J, leaving 12 bases unmatched. There are 16 residues in the CDR3. The germline V gene encodes CDR1 LGHNA and CDR2 YNFKEQ. The CDR3 spells CASSLGQREGGTEQYF. In DNA form, the CDR3 reads TGTGCCAGCAGCCTTGGTCAGCGGGAGGGCGGAACCGAGCAGTACTTC.

The rearrangement links TRBV29-1 to TRBJ1-4; 7 nucleotides align to TRBD1. The V segment lost 5 bases and the J segment 8 bases; nucleotides outside the gene matches: 8. CDR1 SQVTM and CDR2 ANQGSEA come from the germline V gene. The CDR3 spans 13 residues. The DNA for the CDR3 is TGCAGCGTTACTGACAGGGTCTTCGAAAAACTGTTTTTT. The encoded protein is CSVTDRVFEKLFF.

The rearrangement uses TRBV5-1 and TRBJ1-6; tentative D call: TRBD1 (5 bases). This CDR3 comprises 15 residues. The germline CDR1 and CDR2 sequences are SGHRS and YFSETQ. Trimming shortened V by 0 bases and J by 10 bases, and 14 bases separated the two germline ends. CDR3 in amino acids: CASSLAGRERSPLHF. The CDR3 DNA reads TGCGCCAGCAGCTTGGCGGGCAGGGAGAGGTCACCCCTCCACTTT.

There are a few counts of this clone. The rearrangement uses TRBV5-1 and TRBJ2-7; no clear D gene. V dropped 0 bases and J dropped 1 base, with 11 bases sitting between them. CDR1 SGHRS and CDR2 YFSETQ come from the germline V gene. This CDR3 region has 15 residues. The CDR3 reads CASSLDVRGSYEQYF. As DNA, the CDR3 is TGCGCCAGCAGCTTGGATGTTCGTGGATCCTACGAGCAGTACTTC.

DNA for the CDR3: TGTGCCAGCAGCATCCCTCGGAGGCGTTACAATGAGCAGTTCTTC. Its protein product is CASSIPRRRYNEQFF. V and J are TRBV7-6 and TRBJ2-1; D is perhaps TRBD2 (5 bases). CDR3 length: 15 amino acids. Germline V CDR1 and CDR2: SGHVS, FNYEAQ. Between the trimmed V and J ends, which lost 5 bases and 4 bases, there was a span of 15 bases.

The J gene is TRBJ1-1, the V gene TRBV29-1, with D unresolved. Trimming left V 4 bases short and J 1 base short, with 16 bases between. CDR3 length: 15 amino acids. CDR1 is SQVTM, CDR2 ANQGSEA, per germline. CDR3 in amino acids: CSVALSERPNTEAFF. The CDR3 nucleotides are TGCAGCGTTGCTCTGTCAGAGAGACCGAACACTGAAGCTTTCTTT.

The V call is TRBV2, the J call TRBJ2-5; 13 nucleotides agree with TRBD2. The CDR3 loop spans 17 amino acids. Germline V gene data show CDR1 as SNHLY and CDR2 as FYNNEI. The ends lost 6 bases at V and 3 bases at J; junction bases unmatched: 10. For the CDR3, the DNA is TGTGCCAGCAGCCAGGATACTAGCGGGAGGGCCAAAGAGACCCAGTACTTC. Protein product: CASSQDTSGRAKETQYF. The full variable domain, rest sourced from reference TRBV2 and TRBJ2-5, is EPEVTQTPSHQVTQMGQEVILRCVPISNHLYFYWYRQILGQKVEFLVSFYNNEISEKSEIFDDQFSVERPDGSNFTLKIRSTKLEDSAMYFCASSQDTSGRAKETQYFGPGTRLLVL.

V gene TRBV7-9 combines with J gene TRBJ2-1; 8 bases are shared with TRBD2. The CDR3 contains 16 residues. With V trimmed by 5 bases and J by 4 bases, 10 bases remained unmatched. The V gene's germline CDR1 is SEHNR and CDR2 FQNEAQ (reference sequence). CDR3 sequence reads: CASSLRGAGEYNEQFF. CDR3 in DNA: TGTGCCAGCAGCCTCAGGGGAGCGGGGGAGTACAATGAGCAGTTCTTC.

The V and J genes are TRBV30 and TRBJ1-5; unclear D gene. The CDR3 loop spans 15 amino acids. The germline V and J ends were trimmed by 0 bases and 0 bases, with 9 bases remaining between them. In germline, CDR1 is GTSNPN, CDR2 SVGIG (reference sequence). CDR3 in DNA: TGTGCCTGGAGTGTCGGGGTCTCTAGCAATCAGCCCCAGCATTTT. It specifies CAWSVGVSSNQPQHF.

This chain joins TRBV29-1 and TRBJ1-1; unclear D gene. This CDR3 comprises 10 residues. Trimming pared 4 bases from V and 4 bases from J, leaving 4 bases between. Germline V gene data show CDR1 as SQVTM and CDR2 as ANQGSEA. This CDR3 is CSVAITEAFF. The CDR3, as DNA: TGCAGCGTTGCAATCACTGAAGCTTTCTTT.

This chain uses TRBV30 with TRBJ2-1, with 9 bases matching TRBD2. V lost 5 bases to trimming and J lost 7 bases; unmatched junction nucleotides: 15. This CDR3 spans 16 amino acids. CDR1 is GTSNPN, CDR2 SVGIG, per germline (reference sequence). In DNA, the CDR3 is TGTGCCTGGTCACTAGCGGGCCACCTCATTGGGAATGAGCAGTTCTTC. It encodes CAWSLAGHLIGNEQFF.

V usage is TRBV18 and J usage is TRBJ2-3; D might be TRBD1 or TRBD2, each matching 5 bases. Between the trimmed V and J ends, which lost 1 base and 2 bases, there was a span of 7 bases. The V gene's germline CDR1 is KGHSH and CDR2 LQKENI. The CDR3 consists of 14 residues. CDR3 amino acids: CASSPLGTTDTQYF. CDR3 bases: TGTGCCAGCTCACCACTCGGGACCACAGATACGCAGTATTTT.

The chain uses TRBV6-4 and TRBJ1-1; D perhaps matches TRBD1 (6 bases). CDR3 length: 14 amino acids. The V gene lost 8 bases and the J gene lost 1 base, with 14 bases spanning the gap. Germline CDR1 is MRHNA and CDR2 is SNTAGT. The CDR3 sequence: CASSPQGGNTEAFF. In DNA form, the CDR3 reads TGTGCCAGCTCTCCCCAAGGGGGGAACACTGAAGCTTTCTTT.

This sequence joins TRBV30 and TRBJ2-7; D is perhaps TRBD2 (6 bases). CDR3 length: 13 residues. Trimming cost V 1 base and J 7 bases, with 14 bases left between them. CDR1 is GTSNPN and CDR2 is SVGIG in the germline V gene (reference sequence). In nucleotides, the CDR3 is TGTGCCTGGAGTGGGAATAGCGGCCGAGAGCAGTACTTC. Its translation: CAWSGNSGREQYF. Drawing the rest from reference TRBV30 and TRBJ2-7, the complete variable domain is SQTIHQWPATLVQPVGSPLSLECTVEGTSNPNLYWYRQAAGRGLQLLFYSVGIGQISSEVPQNLSASRPQDRQFILSSKKLLLSDSGFYLCAWSGNSGREQYFGPGTRLTVT.